This TCR beta chain was recorded in a study of blood T cells in healthy people across ages. The study's findings and limits: Comparison with aged donors showed that long-lived donors had more naive CD4+ cells and higher diversity.

The second PCR ran roughly 6 to 11 cycles with a sample-barcoded 5' primer and J-beta primers. TCRdb fed the 5' RACE reads into MiXCR, producing one record per CDR3 protein. This sample has around 500,000 distinct CDR3 sequences, with around 48% found just once. Comment on this clonotype: Antigen specificity is unknown.

Donors gave approximately 9.9 milliliters of peripheral blood apiece. Germline assignment: CDR1 SGHRS and CDR2 YFSETQ. The CDR3 is 15 residues long. V dropped 0 bases and J dropped 7; count of bases not matched to a gene: 5. This TCR was recovered from a man older than 75 in good health. The genes are TRBV5-1 and TRBJ2-1, with TRBD2 matching 9 bases. Source material: blood. The CDR3 nucleotides read TGCGCCAGCAGCTTGGTAGCGGGAGAGAATAATGAGCAGTTCTTC. Translating it yields CASSLVAGENNEQFF.